These 25 T cell receptor beta chains were all obtained from the same sample, sequenced in a study of T cell responses to AZD1222 COVID-19 vaccine. Assay: immunoSEQ multiplex PCR; the TCRdb copy retains only in-frame clones and omits some. The table includes 110,000 to 150,000 clones, about 88% detected once. Material: peripheral blood, obtained on day 0 of AZD1222 vaccination. Source of these receptors: an adult in good health.

The chain recombines TRBV25-1 with TRBJ2-7; perhaps D is TRBD1 or TRBD2 (6 bases each). V was shortened by 5 bases and J by 1 base, with 24 bases between the two germline ends. The CDR3 is 18 amino acids. Germline CDR1 MGHDK, CDR2 SYGVNS. The CDR3 DNA follows: TGTGCCAGCAGTTCTGTTGGGAGGCCGGGACACTCTTCCTACGAGCAGTACTTC. Amino acid sequence: CASSSVGRPGHSSYEQYF.

The chain links TRBV2 to TRBJ1-2, with D unresolved. Per the germline V gene, CDR1 is SNHLY and CDR2 is FYNNEI. The CDR3 is 10 amino acids. With 8 bases removed from V and 8 bases from J, the gap between germline ends came to 9 bases. The CDR3 coding sequence is TGTGCCAGCTATCGCGGGGGCTACACCTTC. It specifies CASYRGGYTF.

The V and J genes are TRBV18 and TRBJ2-2, with D possibly matching TRBD2 (5 bases). There are 15 residues in the CDR3. V lost 5 bases and J lost 5, with 15 bases in between. Germline lookup yields CDR1 KGHSH and CDR2 LQKENI. The CDR3 is CASSKELVGTGELFF. The CDR3 bases are TGTGCCAGCTCAAAAGAACTAGTTGGGACCGGGGAGCTGTTTTTT.

This rearrangement joins TRBV27 to TRBJ2-7; D might be TRBD2 (6 bases). CDR3 length: 13 residues. Trimming took off 6 bases at V and 0 bases at J, with 9 bases between the two ends. CDR1 is MNHEY, CDR2 SMNVEV, per germline (reference sequence). Written as DNA, the CDR3 is TGTGCCAGCAGGTTTAGCGGCTCCTACGAGCAGTACTTC. Its translation: CASRFSGSYEQYF.

This chain joins TRBV4-1 and TRBJ1-1; D is ambiguous. The CDR3 sequence is 14 residues long. Germline V gene sequence: CDR1 MGHRA, CDR2 YSYEKL. Trimming pared 4 bases from V and 2 bases from J, leaving 11 bases between. The chain's CDR3 is CASSPRPANTEAFF. DNA of the CDR3: TGCGCCAGCAGCCCCCGGCCCGCTAACACTGAAGCTTTCTTT.

The chain employs TRBV9 and TRBJ2-1; either TRBD1 or TRBD2 may supply D (5 bases each). The CDR3 totals 15 residues. Germline assignment: CDR1 SGDLS and CDR2 YYNGEE. The ends were cut back, 1 base at V and 8 bases at J, with 16 bases in the middle. This CDR3 reads CASSVTGLRDDEQFF. CDR3 DNA sequence: TGTGCCAGCAGCGTAACGGGTCTGAGGGACGATGAGCAGTTCTTC. Combining the CDR3 with reference TRBV9 and TRBJ2-1 gives the whole variable domain DSGVTQTPKHLITATGQRVTLRCSPRSGDLSVYWYQQSLDQGLQFLIQYYNGEERAKGNILERFSAQQFPDLHSELNLSSLELGDSALYFCASSVTGLRDDEQFFGPGTRLTVL.

The chain uses TRBV5-1 and TRBJ1-4; tentatively, D is TRBD1 (6 bases). CDR1 and CDR2 from the germline V gene are SGHRS and YFSETQ. This CDR3 comprises 16 residues. V shed 0 bases and J shed 9 bases, with 18 bases lying between them. This CDR3 reads CASSLDPGSQGKKLFF. The CDR3 bases are TGCGCCAGCAGCTTGGATCCGGGATCCCAGGGGAAAAAACTGTTTTTT.

The chain combines TRBV6-1 with TRBJ2-7; no firm D call. The CDR3 extends over 15 amino acids. The germline V gene encodes CDR1 MNHNS and CDR2 SASEGT. V gave up 2 bases and J gave up 0 bases, with 11 bases separating them. The CDR3 sequence is CASSEFMGDSYEQYF. CDR3 nucleotide sequence: TGTGCCAGCAGTGAATTCATGGGCGACTCCTACGAGCAGTACTTC.

This rearrangement joins TRBV18 to TRBJ2-2, with TRBD1 as a possible D gene (7 bases). The CDR3 runs 16 residues. V was pared by 4 bases and J by 4 bases, with 16 bases between. Germline V gene data show CDR1 as KGHSH and CDR2 as LQKENI. CDR3 amino acids: CASSRAGQTGTGELFF. DNA of the CDR3: TGTGCCAGCTCACGGGCGGGACAGACGGGCACCGGGGAGCTGTTTTTT.

The rearrangement links TRBV6-5 to TRBJ2-7; 8 bases fit TRBD2. Trimming took 8 bases from V and 3 from J; bases not matched to a gene: 12. CDR3 length: 15 amino acids. CDR1 MNHEY and CDR2 SVGAGI come from the germline V gene. As DNA, the CDR3 is TGTGCCAGCTCCTTCGGGGGGGCGGGGAGCTACGAGCAGTACTTC. Its protein product is CASSFGGAGSYEQYF.

The chain couples TRBV4-2 to TRBJ1-5; TRBD1 matches at 7 bases. V lost 0 bases to trimming and J lost 5 bases; unmatched junction nucleotides: 13. The CDR3 loop spans 18 amino acids. Germline-derived CDR1 and CDR2 are LGHNA and YNFKEQ. The CDR3 region is CASSQEGSRTGNDQPQHF. CDR3 in DNA: TGTGCCAGCAGCCAAGAAGGATCCAGGACAGGTAACGATCAGCCCCAGCATTTT.

V usage is TRBV19 and J usage is TRBJ2-5; the D call may be TRBD1 or TRBD2 (6 bases each). Germline V gene lookup returns CDR1 LNHDA and CDR2 SQIVND (reference sequence). Deletions cut 2 bases from V and 2 bases from J, with 15 bases between. There are 16 residues in the CDR3. CDR3 sequence: CASSIWGATDQETQYF. The DNA for the CDR3 is TGTGCCAGTAGTATATGGGGGGCCACGGATCAAGAGACCCAGTACTTC.

This chain uses TRBV24-1 with TRBJ2-3; 8 nucleotides line up with TRBD1. Germline V lookup: CDR1 KGHDR, CDR2 SFDVKD. The CDR3 sequence is 14 residues long. The V segment lost 5 bases and the J segment 1 base; nucleotides outside the gene matches: 1. CDR3 bases: TGTGCCACCAGTGCGGGACAGGGCACAGATACGCAGTATTTT. Translating gives CATSAGQGTDTQYF.

V gene TRBV5-1 combines with J gene TRBJ2-5; D gene ambiguous. Trimming removed 4 bases at V and 2 bases at J, with 3 bases between. This CDR3 has 11 amino acids. The germline gives CDR1 SGHRS, CDR2 YFSETQ. The CDR3 DNA reads as TGCGCCAGCAGCGCGCAAGAGACCCAGTACTTC. Translated, it gives CASSAQETQYF.

As regards this clone: It is unclear where the CDR3 begins or ends on the DNA, so no DNA is shown, and the CDR3 is as TCRdb lists it. The chain links TRBV30 to TRBJ1-4. Per germline, CDR1 GTSNPN and CDR2 SVGIG (reference sequence). The CDR3 adds up to 11 amino acids, both ends counted. The CDR3: CAWSVGAGIGF.

The V call is TRBV10-2, the J call TRBJ1-2; D unresolved. Germline CDR1 reads WSHSY; CDR2 reads SAAADI. Trimming removed 7 bases from V and 0 bases from J, with 18 bases in between. This CDR3 comprises 16 residues. The CDR3 reads CASIRRFQKANYGYTF. In DNA form, the CDR3 reads TGCGCCAGCATTAGAAGGTTTCAGAAAGCTAACTATGGCTACACCTTC.

V is TRBV1 and J is TRBJ1-6. TRBV1 counts as a pseudogene. The CDR3 runs 15 residues. CDR3 in DNA: TGCACCAGCAGCCAAGATGAGAACTCGGGTTCACCCCTCCACTTT. Its translation is CTSSQDENSGSPLHF.

The V call is TRBV27, the J call TRBJ2-7; TRBD1 might be the D (6 bases). The V gene lost 2 bases and the J gene lost 1 base, with 6 bases spanning the gap. Looked up from germline, CDR1 is MNHEY and CDR2 is SMNVEV (reference sequence). This CDR3 comprises 13 residues. The CDR3 DNA reads TGTGCCAGCAGTTTAAGGGGGTCCTACGAGCAGTACTTC. This codes for CASSLRGSYEQYF.

The chain uses TRBV11-2 and TRBJ1-6, with D uncertain. CDR1 and CDR2 (germline): SGHAT, FQNNGV. CDR3 size: 14 residues. Trimming pared 3 bases from V and 5 bases from J, leaving 8 bases between. CDR3 nucleotide sequence: TGTGCCAGCAGCTTGCAGTCTCATAATTCACCCCTCCACTTT. It codes for CASSLQSHNSPLHF.

The chain has TRBV10-3 and TRBJ1-2, with a weak D call TRBD1 (5 bases). Germline V gene lookup returns CDR1 ENHRY and CDR2 SYGVKD. The ends were cut back, 6 bases at V and 1 base at J, with 24 bases in the middle. The CDR3 is made up of 18 amino acids. The CDR3 spells CAIRELQTDIKLNYGYTF. The CDR3 bases are TGTGCCATCAGGGAATTGCAGACAGACATAAAACTTAACTATGGCTACACCTTC.

The CDR3 DNA reads TGTGCCAGCAGTGAGTCCCCTCCAGGGTCCAGAGTCTATGGCTACACCTTC. The encoded protein is CASSESPPGSRVYGYTF. The J gene is TRBJ1-2, the V gene TRBV6-1; possibly TRBD1 for D (5 bases). The CDR3 runs to 17 residues. Per the germline V gene, CDR1 is MNHNS and CDR2 is SASEGT. With 3 bases removed from V and 4 bases from J, the gap between germline ends came to 21 bases.

DNA for the CDR3: TGTGCCAGCAGGACCTTAAGGACCACGTCCCGGAGCACAGATACGCAGTATTTT. Translated: CASRTLRTTSRSTDTQYF. The chain carries TRBV11-2 and TRBJ2-3; D is ambiguous. CDR3 length: 18 amino acids. The V end was cut by 6 bases, the J end by 0 bases, with 22 bases between. Germline CDR1 SGHAT, CDR2 FQNNGV.

The chain joins TRBV6-5 to TRBJ1-5; D not resolved. There are 13 residues in the CDR3. Germline V gene sequence: CDR1 MNHEY, CDR2 SVGAGI. V dropped 7 bases and J dropped 9 bases, with 16 bases sitting between them. The CDR3 DNA follows: TGTGCCAGCACCGGCACCATATCGGGGCCCCAGCATTTT. Protein: CASTGTISGPQHF.

The chain links TRBV7-3 to TRBJ2-7, with 9 bases that match TRBD1. Germline values: CDR1 SGHTA, CDR2 FQGTGA. After removal of 5 bases from V and 7 bases from J, the junction contained 6 bases not matched to a gene. The CDR3 has 13 residues. CDR3: CASSLDRGREQYF. The CDR3 nucleotides read TGTGCCAGCAGCCTGGACAGGGGTCGAGAGCAGTACTTC.

V is TRBV27 and J is TRBJ2-3; D call uncertain. Germline CDR1 reads MNHEY; CDR2 reads SMNVEV (reference sequence). This CDR3 region has 15 residues. V shed 3 bases and J shed 1 base, with 11 bases lying between them. The CDR3 DNA sequence: TGTGCCAGCAGTTTTAAGGATCCGGGCACAGATACGCAGTATTTT. Amino acid sequence: CASSFKDPGTDTQYF.